A selection of T cell receptor beta chains follows, all from one sample in a study of T cell responses to AZD1222 COVID-19 vaccine. Here immunoSEQ multiplex PCR was the method, and the copy in TCRdb shows in-frame clones only, minus some. The sample holds around 190,000 clones, just over 90% seen once. Sequenced material: peripheral blood, taken 28 days after the second AZD1222 dose. The origin of the receptors is an adult who received the AZD1222 COVID-19 vaccine. CDR3s include the opening cysteine and the closing phenylalanine or tryptophan. The D gene is left open where the match is weak. Expanded clones get a size class; other rows say once, few or many, or leave the size out.

clone_size,d_call,j_call,v_call,cdr3_aa,cdr3_nt
NA,NA,TRBJ2-3,TRBV6-5,CASSHTDTDTQYF,TGTGCCAGCAGCCATACCGACACAGATACGCAGTATTTT
NA,NA,TRBJ1-2,TRBV6-6,CASSYHGGGNF,TGTGCCAGCAGTTACCACGGGGGTGGAAACTTC
NA,NA,TRBJ2-1,TRBV4-2,CASSQAQANSYNEQFF,TGTGCCAGCAGCCAAGCCCAAGCGAATTCCTACAATGAGCAGTTCTTC
NA,TRBD1,TRBJ2-2,TRBV5-8,CASSQGTGWITGELFF,TGTGCCAGCAGCCAGGGGACAGGGTGGATCACCGGGGAGCTGTTTTTT
NA,NA,TRBJ2-7,TRBV11-3,CASSFDGQTEQYF,TGTGCCAGCAGCTTTGACGGCCAAACGGAGCAGTACTTC
NA,NA,TRBJ1-1,TRBV9,CASSVVPDSPNTEAFF,TGTGCCAGCAGCGTAGTCCCAGACAGTCCGAACACTGAAGCTTTCTTT
NA,TRBD2,TRBJ2-7,TRBV10-2,CASSGTGLAGGGKHF,TGCGCCAGCAGTGGAACGGGACTAGCGGGAGGGGGTAAGCACTTC
NA,NA,TRBJ2-2,TRBV29-1,CSVEGTGRDTGELFF,TGCAGCGTTGAAGGAACGGGGAGAGACACCGGGGAGCTGTTTTTT
once,TRBD1,TRBJ1-1,TRBV29-1,CSVKDRGHTEAFF,TGCAGCGTTAAGGACAGGGGGCACACTGAAGCTTTCTTT
once,NA,TRBJ1-1,TRBV7-9,CASSLEGRTEAFF,TGTGCCAGCAGCTTAGAGGGAAGGACTGAAGCTTTCTTT
NA,NA,TRBJ2-1,TRBV5-4,CASSFSNEQFF,TGTGCCAGCAGCTTTAGCAATGAGCAGTTCTTC
NA,TRBD1,TRBJ2-5,TRBV25-1,CASSGGGQVQETQYF,TGTGCCAGCAGTGGGGGCGGACAGGTGCAAGAGACCCAGTACTTC
NA,NA,TRBJ2-3,TRBV12-5,CASGFLTPDTQYF,TGTGCTAGTGGTTTTTTGACACCAGATACGCAGTATTTT
NA,TRBD1,TRBJ2-7,TRBV27,CASSDSGTGDYEQYF,TGTGCCAGCAGTGACTCCGGGACAGGGGATTACGAGCAGTACTTC
NA,NA,TRBJ1-4,TRBV6-5,CASRLSPINEKLFF,TGTGCCAGCAGACTATCCCCAATTAATGAAAAACTGTTTTTT
NA,NA,TRBJ2-5,TRBV6-2/TRBV6-3,CASSHGGYGEETQYF,TGTGCCAGCAGCCACGGTGGGTACGGAGAAGAGACCCAGTACTTC
NA,NA,TRBJ1-2,TRBV21-1,CASSKVTQANGYTF,TGTGCCAGCAGCAAAGTCACCCAGGCGAATGGCTACACCTTC
once,NA,TRBJ1-4,TRBV10-3,CAISETGNEKLFF,TGTGCCATCAGTGAAACAGGGAATGAAAAACTGTTTTTT
once,TRBD1,TRBJ1-2,TRBV20-1,CSASEIDRGRYGYTF,TGCAGTGCTAGTGAAATCGACAGGGGGCGGTATGGCTACACCTTC
NA,NA,TRBJ1-3,TRBV4-1,CASSQDGVRYTIYF,TGCGCCAGCAGCCAAGATGGGGTTAGGTACACCATATATTTT
NA,NA,TRBJ2-7,TRBV14,CASSLPTGSGTYEQYF,TGTGCCAGCAGCCTCCCCACAGGGAGTGGGACCTACGAGCAGTACTTC
NA,TRBD1,TRBJ1-1,TRBV7-8,CASSPSTGGYTEAFF,TGTGCCAGCAGCCCCTCGACAGGGGGCTACACTGAAGCTTTCTTT
NA,NA,TRBJ2-1,TRBV3-1/TRBV3-2,CASSQVSVGPRNEQFF,TGTGCCAGCAGCCAAGTTTCAGTAGGGCCTCGGAATGAGCAGTTCTTC
many,NA,TRBJ1-1,TRBV12-3/TRBV12-4,CASSGRVPYAFF,TGTGCCAGCAGTGGGAGGGTTCCGTACGCTTTCTTT
NA,NA,TRBJ1-5,TRBV5-5,CASSADMPGGQPQHF,TGTGCCAGCAGCGCTGACATGCCCGGAGGACAGCCCCAGCATTTT
NA,TRBD1,TRBJ1-1,TRBV11-2,CASSRTGSEAFF,TGTGCCAGCAGCAGGACAGGGTCTGAAGCTTTCTTT
NA,NA,TRBJ2-7,TRBV5-6,CASSLRGGYEQYF,TGTGCCAGCAGCTTGAGGGGGGGATACGAGCAGTACTTC
NA,NA,TRBJ1-3,TRBV4-3,CASSQDVQNSGNTIYF,TGCGCCAGCAGCCAAGATGTCCAGAACTCTGGAAACACCATATATTTT
once,NA,TRBJ1-1,TRBV7-3,CASSLIAGTTEAFF,TGTGCCAGCAGCTTAATCGCGGGAACCACTGAAGCTTTCTTT
NA,NA,TRBJ1-2,TRBV18,CASSPGSDYGYTF,TGTGCCAGCTCACCGGGCTCCGACTATGGCTACACCTTC
once,NA,TRBJ1-3,TRBV7-8,CASSLARGGDGVGNTIYF,TGTGCCAGCAGCTTAGCGAGAGGGGGGGACGGGGTCGGAAACACCATATATTTT
NA,NA,TRBJ1-6,TRBV5-1,CASSFEGTYNSPLHF,TGCGCCAGCAGCTTTGAGGGTACCTATAATTCACCCCTCCACTTT
few,TRBD1,TRBJ1-5,TRBV7-2,CASSLVGTGDQPQHF,TGTGCCAGCAGCTTAGTTGGGACAGGGGATCAGCCCCAGCATTTT
medium-sized,NA,TRBJ2-3,TRBV12-3/TRBV12-4,CASSRGTDTQYF,TGTGCCAGCTCCCGTGGTACAGATACGCAGTATTTT
NA,TRBD1,TRBJ2-5,TRBV25-1,CASTRQGAGETQYF,TGTGCCAGCACGAGACAGGGGGCCGGGGAGACCCAGTACTTC
NA,NA,TRBJ2-7,TRBV6-2/TRBV6-3,CASSSMDYSYEQYF,TGTGCCAGCAGTTCCATGGACTATTCTTACGAGCAGTACTTC
NA,NA,TRBJ1-1,TRBV6-5,CASSLKGRGTEAFF,TGTGCCAGCAGTCTTAAGGGACGGGGGACTGAAGCTTTCTTT
NA,NA,TRBJ1-4,TRBV19,CASSHAGVNEKLFF,TGTGCCAGTAGTCATGCGGGGGTTAATGAAAAACTGTTTTTT
once,NA,TRBJ2-3,TRBV6-5,CASSYSNQGYTQYF,TGTGCCAGCAGTTACTCCAACCAGGGGTATACGCAGTATTTT
NA,TRBD1,TRBJ1-5,TRBV5-1,CASSGQGGQPQHF,TGCGCCAGCTCAGGACAGGGGGGACAGCCCCAGCATTTT
NA,TRBD2,TRBJ2-3,TRBV18,CASSPFGGEIPTQYF,TGTGCCAGCTCACCCTTTGGGGGGGAAATACCTACGCAGTATTTT
once,TRBD1,TRBJ1-5,TRBV18,CASSQTGQAGNQPQHF,TGTGCCAGCTCACAAACGGGACAGGCGGGCAATCAGCCCCAGCATTTT
NA,NA,TRBJ1-1,TRBV6-6,CASSYGLYTEAFF,TGTGCCAGCAGTTACGGTCTGTACACTGAAGCTTTCTTT
NA,TRBD1,TRBJ1-3,TRBV6-5,CASSQGADGNTIYF,TGTGCCAGCAGCCAGGGGGCTGATGGAAACACCATATATTTT
few,TRBD2,TRBJ2-3,TRBV7-9,CASRLTSGGRDTQYF,TGTGCCAGCAGATTGACTAGCGGGGGAAGGGATACGCAGTATTTT
NA,NA,TRBJ1-4,TRBV6-5,CASTGGEKLFF,TGTGCCAGTACGGGTGGGGAAAAACTGTTTTTT
NA,TRBD1,TRBJ1-4,TRBV5-1,CASSLPGTGGNEKLFF,TGCGCCAGCAGCTTGCCTGGGACAGGGGGTAATGAAAAACTGTTTTTT
NA,TRBD2,TRBJ2-3,TRBV27,CASSFSGVSTDTQYF,TGTGCCAGCAGTTTTAGCGGGGTTAGCACAGATACGCAGTATTTT
NA,NA,TRBJ1-1,TRBV5-1,CASSLPQGGMNTEAFF,TGCGCCAGCAGCTTGCCCCAAGGGGGAATGAACACTGAAGCTTTCTTT
NA,TRBD1,TRBJ1-2,TRBV2,CASSLQGINYGYTF,TGTGCCAGCAGTTTACAGGGGATTAACTATGGCTACACCTTC
NA,TRBD1,TRBJ1-2,TRBV2,CASKGGLGHNYGYTF,TGTGCCAGCAAAGGGGGCCTGGGTCACAACTATGGCTACACCTTC
NA,NA,TRBJ1-1,TRBV2,CASSEADATNTEAFF,TGTGCCAGCAGTGAAGCGGATGCTACGAACACTGAAGCTTTCTTT
NA,NA,TRBJ2-1,TRBV14,CASSQVRGAYNEQFF,TGTGCCAGCAGCCAAGTGCGTGGGGCGTACAATGAGCAGTTCTTC
NA,TRBD1,TRBJ2-7,TRBV11-2,CASSLVTGLTDEQYF,TGTGCCAGCAGCTTAGTGACAGGGCTAACCGACGAGCAGTACTTC
NA,NA,TRBJ1-4,TRBV11-2,CASSLGRLTTNEKLFF,TGTGCCAGCAGCTTGGGCAGATTGACAACTAATGAAAAACTGTTTTTT
NA,TRBD1,TRBJ1-1,TRBV18,CASSPSRGTEAFF,TGTGCCAGCTCACCAAGCAGGGGGACTGAAGCTTTCTTT
NA,NA,TRBJ1-1,TRBV10-2,CASSGWGRERNTEAFF,TGCGCCAGCAGTGGGTGGGGAAGGGAACGGAACACTGAAGCTTTCTTT
NA,NA,TRBJ1-5,TRBV10-3,CASGGNNQPQHF,TGTGCCTCCGGGGGTAACAATCAGCCCCAGCATTTT
NA,NA,TRBJ1-4,TRBV5-6,CASGTLSATNEKLFF,TGTGCCAGCGGCACCTTAAGCGCAACTAATGAAAAACTGTTTTTT